This T cell receptor beta chain was captured in a study of T cell repertoires in cytomegalovirus infection. This clonotype was counted only a few times. TCRdb reanalysed the reads using MiXCR and keeps one entry per CDR3 protein. This sample has over 300,000 distinct CDR3 sequences, with roughly a sixth found just once. Looked up from germline, CDR1 is PRHDT and CDR2 is FYEKMQ (reference sequence). The trim removed 5 bases at V and 5 bases at J, leaving 7 bases unmatched. The CDR3 is 16 amino acids. This sequence joins TRBV13 and TRBJ2-1, with TRBD2 matching 12 bases. The sample was PBMCs. The clonotype originates from a human donor in good health (CMV status not recorded). Some clones in this sample may be carry-over from other donors' samples. The CDR3 DNA sequence: TGTGCCAGCAGCCCGACCGGACTAGCGGGGAACAATGAGCAGTTCTTC. Protein: CASSPTGLAGNNEQFF.